This note documents a single T cell receptor beta chain sequence. This record belongs to a study of T cell responses to AZD1222 COVID-19 vaccine. This CDR3 is built from 12 residues. Per the germline V gene, CDR1 is MNHEY and CDR2 is SVGEGT. Trimming pared 1 base from V and 7 bases from J, leaving 6 bases between. TCRdb keeps only in-frame clones here, not all; method: immunoSEQ multiplex PCR. The sample comprises about 94,000 clones, 85% of which are singletons, and roughly 5% rests with the top ten. The chain links TRBV6-2 or TRBV6-3 to TRBJ2-3; D not resolved. Sequencing used peripheral blood, obtained 28 days after the second AZD1222 dose. The origin of this receptor is an adult who received the AZD1222 COVID-19 vaccine. CDR3 bases: TGTGCCAGCAGTTACTGGGAAAATACGCAGTATTTT. It codes for CASSYWENTQYF.